This TCR beta chain derives from a study of blood T cell repertoires in COVID-19. Across the whole study: COVID-19 samples collected from the United States, Italy and Spain covered acute and convalescent phases.

Original handling: Reference gene primer amplification gave nucleated cell count estimates. Data came from immunoSEQ multiplex PCR; TCRdb stores just in-frame clones and leaves some out. The V and J calls and clone size come from that table; D and trimming were worked out from the DNA. The sample lists about 75,000 clones, approximately 85% occurring once. This CDR3 region has 19 residues. In germline, CDR1 is KGHSH, CDR2 LQKENI. Unmatched junction bases numbered 13, after V lost 1 base and J lost 4 bases. The chain uses TRBV18 and TRBJ2-2; 9 bases agree with TRBD1. Input material: peripheral blood. The sequence was collected from a human donor in a cohort sampled during active COVID-19. The CDR3 here is CASSPLATGGASGTGELFF. CDR3 bases: TGTGCCAGCTCACCACTCGCAACAGGGGGCGCTTCGGGCACCGGGGAGCTGTTTTTT.